Reported below is one TCR beta chain. Its cognate antigen has yet to be identified. No per-base quality is available; no much larger clone lies one base away. The library was obtained by 5' RACE. Sequencing took place on an Illumina HiSeq 2500. A second about 6 to 11 cycle PCR used a sample-barcoded 5' primer and a J-beta primer mix. Each TCR beta cDNA molecule received a unique molecular identifier from a template-switch 5' adaptor carrying 12 random nucleotides. Each sample yielded at least 3 million CDR3-containing paired-end reads. First-strand cDNA was synthesized from all RNA with the Mint cDNA synthesis kit, primed by a TRBC-specific oligonucleotide. Following uracil-DNA glycosylase treatment, a first 18-cycle PCR with universal primers M1SS and BC2_uni_R was performed on all cDNA. Processing in the source paper ran as follows. Each sample was normalized by randomly selecting 1 million high-quality reads, each carrying a distinct molecular identifier. Reads with shared molecular identifiers were discarded instead of being binned into consensus sequences. MiTCR, run with a Q25 quality threshold and the strictest error-elimination algorithm, handled CDR3 identification, clonotype clustering and error correction. A nonparametric unseen species model using Euler transformation provided a lower-bound estimate of total TCR beta diversity. TCRdb cleaned the public reads at Q25 with fastp, built clones with MiXCR and kept in-frame beta chains. CDR3 protein duplicates are merged, each entry listing the most common genes and DNA. It is TCRdb's table, rather than the study itself, that gives the V and J calls and clone size. The sample contains around 1.5 million distinct CDR3 sequences, about 32% of them found a single time. The ten largest clones capture around 11% of the sample.

The sample is drawn from a study of blood T cells in healthy people across ages (dated by TCRdb to between 2015 and 2016). For context, the study as a whole: In model experiments, roughly one uniquely barcoded TCR beta cDNA molecule per two T cells was captured by template switching. To avoid experimental bias, donors of different ages were spread randomly across the sequencing lanes. The donors were divided into four age groups: young (average 16 years), middle-aged (about 39), aged (about 60) and long-lived (around 80). Using deep sequencing normalized with unique cDNA molecular identifiers, the study measured how TCR beta repertoire diversity changes with age. For two donors (one aged 18 to 29 and one aged 80 or older), the study analyzed two additional independent replicas of 1 million unique cDNA reads from the same blood draw.

For CDR1 and CDR2, the germline V gene lists MDHEN and SYDVKM. Here V drops 5 bases and J drops 4 bases, and the junction holds 10 bases not matched to any gene. The CDR3 goes from the cysteine to the phenylalanine over 17 residues. The sequence is cut down to CDR3 DNA, 51 bases in frame from base 1. The donors were roughly 40 Caucasian individuals from Russia, aged roughly 6 to 100 years, who were systemically healthy. Around 9.7 milliliters of peripheral blood were collected from each donor into EDTA-treated Vacutainer tubes. Ficoll-Paque density-gradient centrifugation was used to isolate PBMCs, with at least 7 million per sample. Trizol reagent was used to extract total RNA from PBMCs, with at least 5 micrograms per sample. Naive CD45RAhigh/CD27high T cell percentages were measured by flow cytometry on a PBMC aliquot from every donor. Results and caveats for the whole study, not just this receptor: Estimates of total diversity based on one million sequenced T cells were considered lower bounds and underestimates. As age increased, observed TCR beta diversity per million T cells dropped in a roughly linear way, and a significant reduction was already evident by age 40. Conclusive comparison of naive and antigen-experienced compartments was prevented by the profiling of bulk unsorted PBMCs. A strong correlation was found between observed TCR beta diversity and the percentage of naive T cells measured by flow cytometry. Compared with the aged group, the long-lived group had more naive CD4+ T cells, fewer expanded clones and increased TCR diversity, suggesting age selection. Because donor CMV infection status was unknown, age-related changes in expanded clonotypes were potentially confounded.

Here the chain combines TRBV28 and TRBJ2-7; the junction holds 14 bases that match TRBD2. This clonotype was sampled from a woman in her 30s in good health. Material for sequencing was blood. CDR3 region: CASSLDHGTSGRYEQYF. The DNA sequence is TGTGCCAGCAGTCTTGACCACGGGACTAGCGGGAGATACGAGCAGTACTTC.